The 12 T cell receptor beta chains listed next were all sequenced from one sample in a study of T cells in Graves' hyperthyroidism and ophthalmopathy. Researchers amplified the TCR beta CDR3 regions from RNA transcripts. First-round RT-PCR of the TCR CDR3 relied on the HTBI primer set. TCRdb used MiXCR to reprocess the multiplex PCR reads, holding one entry per CDR3 protein. The table includes about 460,000 distinct CDR3 sequences, about 20% detected once. The sample comprised blood. The receptors derive from an older woman with Graves' ophthalmopathy.

This clonotype was seen a handful of times. The chain links TRBV7-2 to TRBJ1-6; 8 positions agree with TRBD1. The V and J ends lost 5 bases and 7 bases, in that order; junction bases with no gene match: 4. Germline loops: CDR1 SGHTA, CDR2 FQGNSA. CDR3 length equals 14 residues. The CDR3: CASSKQGANSPLHF. In nucleotides, the CDR3 is TGTGCCAGCAGCAAGCAGGGGGCGAATTCACCCCTCCACTTT. Looking up the rest from reference TRBV7-2 and TRBJ1-6 gives the full variable domain: GAGVSQSPSNKVTEKGKDVELRCDPISGHTALYWYRQSLGQGLEFLIYFQGNSAPDKSGLPSDRFSAERTGGSVSTLTIQRTQQEDSAVYLCASSKQGANSPLHFGNGTRLTVT.

The J gene is TRBJ2-5, the V gene TRBV9, with TRBD2 identical over 8 bases. This CDR3 is 16 amino acids long. Germline V lookup: CDR1 SGDLS, CDR2 YYNGEE. The ends lost 0 bases at V and 0 bases at J; junction bases unmatched: 4. CDR3 nucleotides: TGTGCCAGCAGCGTAGGGGTTAGCGGGAACCAAGAGACCCAGTACTTC. Encoded protein: CASSVGVSGNQETQYF. Variable domain in full (rest from reference TRBV9 and TRBJ2-5): DSGVTQTPKHLITATGQRVTLRCSPRSGDLSVYWYQQSLDQGLQFLIQYYNGEERAKGNILERFSAQQFPDLHSELNLSSLELGDSALYFCASSVGVSGNQETQYFGPGTRLLVL.

This clonotype was observed many times. This chain links TRBV7-2 with TRBJ2-1; a weak D match, TRBD2 (6 bases). V was clipped by 3 bases and J by 0 bases, with 15 bases between them. Germline lookup yields CDR1 SGHTA and CDR2 FQGNSA. The CDR3 is made up of 17 amino acids. The CDR3 sequence: CASSLTRTAGSYNEQFF. CDR3 DNA: TGTGCCAGCAGCTTGACTAGAACAGCGGGCTCCTACAATGAGCAGTTCTTC.

The table lists this clonotype with a few counts. The rearrangement links TRBV27 to TRBJ2-1; D is possibly TRBD2 (6 bases). CDR3 length: 16 amino acids. Deletions cut 1 base from V and 0 bases from J, with 10 bases between. Germline CDR1 is MNHEY and CDR2 is SMNVEV (reference sequence). CDR3 DNA sequence: TGTGCCAGCAGTTTATACGCGGGGAGCTCCTACAATGAGCAGTTCTTC. Its translation: CASSLYAGSSYNEQFF.

This chain links TRBV5-8 with TRBJ2-1, with 14 bases that match TRBD2. The ends lost 3 bases at V and 7 bases at J; junction bases unmatched: 6. The CDR3 loop spans 16 amino acids. Germline loops: CDR1 SGHTS, CDR2 YDEGEE. The CDR3 DNA is TGTGCCAGCAGCTGGGGGACTAGCGGGAGTAAAAATGAGCAGTTCTTC. This codes for CASSWGTSGSKNEQFF.

At least ten counts were recorded for this clonotype. V usage is TRBV12-3 or TRBV12-4 and J usage is TRBJ2-7; 11 nucleotides match TRBD1. Trimming removed 6 bases from V and 8 bases from J; junction bases left unmatched: 9. CDR3 length: 14 amino acids. CDR3 DNA sequence: TGTGCCAGCAGCTTGGGGACAGGGGGTTTCAAGCAGTACTTC. Translated: CASSLGTGGFKQYF.

V is TRBV7-2 and J is TRBJ1-2; weak D call: TRBD1 (6 bases). This CDR3 region has 14 residues. V lost 2 bases and J lost 3, with 10 bases in between. Germline V lookup: CDR1 SGHTA, CDR2 FQGNSA. In DNA form, the CDR3 reads TGTGCCAGCAGCTTACATAACAGGGACTATGGCTACACCTTC. This translates into CASSLHNRDYGYTF.

Note on this clonotype: At one end, the junction sequence differs from germline, possibly due to a read error. The V and J genes are TRBV11-2 and TRBJ1-1, with 10 bases matching TRBD1. Germline lookup yields CDR1 SGHAT and CDR2 FQNNGV. This CDR3 region has 15 residues. The CDR3, as DNA: TGCGCCAGCAGCCAACTGACAGGGGGCAACACTGAAGCTTTCTTT. Translation: CASSQLTGGNTEAFF.

A few counts support this clonotype. V gene TRBV20-1 combines with J gene TRBJ1-1; D perhaps matches TRBD1 (5 bases). With 8 bases removed from V and 3 bases from J, the gap between germline ends came to 13 bases. Germline CDR1 reads DFQATT; CDR2 reads SNEGSKA (reference sequence). The CDR3 spans 12 residues. The CDR3 here is CSPDDRDTEAFF. In DNA, the CDR3 is TGCAGTCCAGATGACAGAGACACTGAAGCTTTCTTT.

This clonotype appeared many times. The rearrangement uses TRBV11-3 and TRBJ2-3; D ambiguous. Between the trimmed V and J ends, which lost 5 bases and 5 bases, there was a span of 11 bases. CDR1 is SGHNT, CDR2 YENEEA, per germline. The CDR3 spans 13 residues. This CDR3 is CASSPPAGDTQYF. For the CDR3, the DNA is TGTGCCAGCAGCCCTCCGGCAGGAGATACGCAGTATTTT.

This clonotype was recorded at least ten times. V usage is TRBV5-1 and J usage is TRBJ2-1; D might be TRBD2 (6 bases). The CDR3 has 19 residues. Trimming shortened V by 2 bases and J by 4 bases, and 25 bases separated the two germline ends. Germline loops: CDR1 SGHRS, CDR2 YFSETQ. CDR3: CASSLYPGGESGRYNEQFF. The CDR3 bases are TGCGCCAGCAGCTTATACCCCGGAGGGGAAAGTGGTCGTTACAATGAGCAGTTCTTC.

This clonotype occurred many times. This chain uses TRBV6-1 with TRBJ2-2; the match to TRBD2 covers 7 bases. Germline values: CDR1 MNHNS, CDR2 SASEGT. The junction had 6 bases not matched to a gene; V was cut back by 4 bases and J by 4 bases. The length of the CDR3 is 15 residues. CDR3 DNA: TGTGCCAGCAGTGTGGCGGGGGTCGTCACCGGGGAGCTGTTTTTT. This codes for CASSVAGVVTGELFF.